The 15 T cell receptor beta chains listed next were all sequenced from one sample in a study of OX40 agonist ivuxolimab in advanced cancers. The method was immunoSEQ multiplex PCR; TCRdb's version includes in-frame clones alone and lacks a portion of them. This table has tens of thousands of clones, about four fifths appearing once. Sequencing was performed on CD4+ or CD8+ T cells sorted from blood, taken in a trial of the OX40 agonist ivuxolimab. The receptor set was obtained from an adult with an advanced solid tumor such as melanoma, head and neck, liver or kidney cancer.

Only one count was recorded for this clone. The rearrangement links TRBV18 to TRBJ2-2; maybe TRBD2 (5 bases). The CDR3 loop spans 14 amino acids. The V end lost 10 bases, the J end lost 1 base, and 13 bases lay between the germline ends. Germline V gives CDR1 KGHSH, CDR2 LQKENI. This chain's CDR3 is CANRERLNTGELFF. The DNA for the CDR3 is TGTGCCAACCGGGAAAGGTTGAACACCGGGGAGCTGTTTTTT.

This chain connects TRBV19 to TRBJ2-1; D gene uncertain. V lost 0 bases and J lost 1, with 7 bases in between. Germline CDR1 reads LNHDA; CDR2 reads SQIVND (reference sequence). The CDR3 totals 15 residues. As DNA, the CDR3 is TGTGCCAGTAGTATAGAGAATCTTTCCTACAATGAGCAGTTCTTC. Its protein product is CASSIENLSYNEQFF.

This rearrangement joins TRBV7-2 to TRBJ1-3; 8 bases agree with TRBD1. There are 16 residues in the CDR3. Trimming at V came to 5 bases and at J to 2 bases, leaving 8 bases not matched to a gene. From germline, CDR1 is SGHTA and CDR2 FQGNSA. CDR3 coding DNA: TGTGCCAGCAGCCCCGACAGGGGAGGAACTGGAAACACCATATATTTT. Its protein is CASSPDRGGTGNTIYF.

The chain recombines TRBV6-1 with TRBJ1-2, with D possibly TRBD1 on 5 matching bases. CDR1 is MNHNS, CDR2 SASEGT, per germline. This CDR3 is 14 amino acids long. Trimming took off 2 bases at V and 4 bases at J, with 11 bases between the two ends. This CDR3 is CASSEFSQGYGYTF. The CDR3 nucleotides are TGTGCCAGCAGTGAATTTTCGCAGGGCTATGGCTACACCTTC.

The CDR3 sequence: CATSSELAGGRETQYF. The DNA of the CDR3 is TGTGCCACCAGCAGTGAACTAGCGGGAGGGAGAGAGACCCAGTACTTC. The gene calls are TRBV15 and TRBJ2-5, with 13 bases aligning to TRBD2. CDR3 length: 16 residues. The V gene's germline CDR1 is LNHNV and CDR2 YYDKDF (reference sequence). The junction had 5 bases not matched to a gene; V was cut back by 3 bases and J by 4 bases.

The genes are TRBV9 and TRBJ2-1; 7 bases are a match to TRBD1. CDR1 SGDLS and CDR2 YYNGEE come from the germline V gene. V lost 0 bases to trimming and J lost 0 bases; unmatched junction nucleotides: 6. The CDR3 has 17 amino acids. The CDR3 region has the DNA TGTGCCAGCAGCGTAGACGAAGGGGACAGCTCCTACAATGAGCAGTTCTTC. This translates into CASSVDEGDSSYNEQFF.

The rearrangement joins TRBV6-5 to TRBJ2-7; D uncertain. The germline V gene encodes CDR1 MNHEY and CDR2 SVGAGI. V gave up 6 bases and J gave up 0 bases, with 15 bases separating them. The CDR3 runs to 15 residues. The CDR3 region has the DNA TGTGCCAGCAGGCCCCGGCGATCGAGCTCCTACGAGCAGTACTTC. As protein: CASRPRRSSSYEQYF.

The chain employs TRBV6-1 and TRBJ1-4; 7 nucleotides align to TRBD1. This CDR3 region has 18 residues. Looked up from germline, CDR1 is MNHNS and CDR2 is SASEGT. After removal of 1 base from V and 3 bases from J, the junction contained 11 bases not matched to a gene. The CDR3 nucleotides are TGTGCCAGCAGTGAAGTCCCCAGGGGGTCGTCCGCTAATGAAAAACTGTTTTTT. Translation gives CASSEVPRGSSANEKLFF.

The chain joins TRBV30 to TRBJ2-7; D call uncertain. Germline loops: CDR1 GTSNPN, CDR2 SVGIG (reference sequence). Between the trimmed V and J ends, which lost 1 base and 3 bases, there was a span of 13 bases. The CDR3 runs to 14 residues. CDR3 protein: CAWSAQAGSYEQYF. The CDR3 DNA sequence: TGTGCCTGGAGTGCTCAAGCAGGAAGCTACGAGCAGTACTTC.

CDR3 residues: CATQSTSGTYEQYF. As DNA, the CDR3 is TGTGCCACCCAGTCGACTAGCGGAACCTACGAGCAGTACTTC. This sequence joins TRBV6-1 and TRBJ2-7; 9 nucleotides match TRBD2. With V trimmed by 10 bases and J by 2 bases, 9 bases remained unmatched. The CDR3 spans 14 residues. From germline, CDR1 is MNHNS and CDR2 SASEGT.

This chain joins TRBV10-2 and TRBJ2-2; maybe TRBD1 (7 bases). The V and J ends lost 6 bases and 7 bases respectively, with 15 bases between them. The CDR3 is 14 residues long. Germline-derived CDR1 and CDR2 are WSHSY and SAAADI. Written as DNA, the CDR3 is TGCGCCAGCAGGTCCTCAGGGGGGCGCGGGGAGCTGTTTTTT. Protein product: CASRSSGGRGELFF.

The genes are TRBV7-2 and TRBJ2-7; D unclear. Germline CDR1 reads SGHTA; CDR2 reads FQGNSA. This CDR3 is 13 amino acids long. Trimming removed 6 bases from V and 4 bases from J, with 13 bases in between. The CDR3 region is CASSRDAEYEQYF. In nucleotides, the CDR3 is TGTGCCAGCAGTCGAGACGCAGAGTACGAGCAGTACTTC.

This chain connects TRBV2 to TRBJ2-3; 14 positions match TRBD2. Losses at the gene ends were 6 bases for V and 2 bases for J; bases not matched to a gene: 7. The CDR3 sequence is 17 residues long. Germline CDR1 and CDR2: SNHLY and FYNNEI. This CDR3 reads CASSLGLAGDVTDTQYF. As DNA, the CDR3 is TGTGCCAGCAGCCTGGGACTAGCGGGAGACGTCACAGATACGCAGTATTTT. The complete variable domain, with remaining parts taken from reference TRBV2 and TRBJ2-3, reads EPEVTQTPSHQVTQMGQEVILRCVPISNHLYFYWYRQILGQKVEFLVSFYNNEISEKSEIFDDQFSVERPDGSNFTLKIRSTKLEDSAMYFCASSLGLAGDVTDTQYFGPGTRLTVL.

By its share, this clone is medium-sized (0.01 to 0.1%). V gene TRBV30 combines with J gene TRBJ1-5, with TRBD1 identical over 7 bases. J gave up 1 base and V 6 bases, and 6 bases lay outside the gene matches. CDR1 and CDR2 from the germline V gene are GTSNPN and SVGIG (reference sequence). There are 14 residues in the CDR3. Here the CDR3 reads CACRTGVSNQPQHF. The CDR3 DNA reads as TGTGCCTGCCGAACAGGGGTCAGCAATCAGCCCCAGCATTTT.

The CDR3 nucleotides are TGTGCCAGCAGTTTGGGACTAGCGCAAGGGTATGAGCAGTTCTTC. This codes for CASSLGLAQGYEQFF. The V call is TRBV11-1, the J call TRBJ2-1, with 10 bases matching TRBD2. With V trimmed by 6 bases and J by 8 bases, 10 bases remained unmatched. Germline V lookup: CDR1 SGHAT, CDR2 FQDESV (reference sequence). CDR3 length: 15 amino acids.